This TCR beta chain was profiled in a study of beta chain features in type 1 diabetes. Findings and caveats of the study: Moderate yet significant TCRB CDR3 shortening was seen in Type 1 diabetes patients in all four CD4+ subsets. Overrepresentation of cells with high TCR expression could result from cDNA sequencing.

Only a few counts were recorded for this clone. The target antigen is unknown. Sequencing targeted expressed TCRB transcripts, as all isolated RNA had been reverse transcribed. Clones were sequenced by immunoSEQ multiplex PCR, and TCRdb holds only the in-frame ones, with some missing. The sample has 640,000 or so clones, around 15% seen once. Trimming cost V 4 bases and J 9 bases, with 19 bases left between them. The CDR3 extends over 14 amino acids. The V gene's germline CDR1 is MNHNY and CDR2 SVGAGI (reference sequence). Sequencing was performed on naive CD4+ T cells from blood. V usage is TRBV6-6 and J usage is TRBJ2-7, with D maybe TRBD1 (5 bases). The sequence was obtained from a man between 18 and 35 years old with type 1 diabetes. As DNA, the CDR3 is TGTGCCAGCAGTTCGTCTGAAGGCCAAAGGGGGCAGTACTTC. As protein: CASSSSEGQRGQYF.